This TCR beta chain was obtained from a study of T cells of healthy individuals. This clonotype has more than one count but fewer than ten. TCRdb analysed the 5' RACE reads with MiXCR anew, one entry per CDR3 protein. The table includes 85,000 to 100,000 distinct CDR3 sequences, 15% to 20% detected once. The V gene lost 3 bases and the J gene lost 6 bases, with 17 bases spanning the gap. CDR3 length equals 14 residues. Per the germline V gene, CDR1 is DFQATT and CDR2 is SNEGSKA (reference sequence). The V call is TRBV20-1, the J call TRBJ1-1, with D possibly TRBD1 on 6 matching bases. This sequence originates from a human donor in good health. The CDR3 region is CSASGGFALSEAFF. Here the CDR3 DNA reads TGCAGTGCTAGCGGGGGCTTTGCGCTATCTGAAGCTTTCTTT.